The 15 T cell receptor beta chains below come from one sample, sequenced in a study of cytomegalovirus exposure and HLA in healthy donors. The PCR ran on 60 Vbeta and 13 Jbeta primers. TCRdb's table, derived via immunoSEQ multiplex PCR, lists solely in-frame clones and lacks some. Among tens of thousands of clones, more than 60% were seen once, and the ten largest hold approximately 3%. The sample comprised PBMCs. The receptors originated from a man younger than 40 in good health and CMV-seronegative.

This clone has only a few counts. The V and J genes are TRBV5-1 and TRBJ1-4, with no clear D. The CDR3 is 12 amino acids. V was clipped by 0 bases and J by 8 bases, with 5 bases between them. Germline lookup yields CDR1 SGHRS and CDR2 YFSETQ. The CDR3 protein is CASSLGREKLFF. The CDR3 coding sequence is TGCGCCAGCAGCTTGGGTCGGGAAAAACTGTTTTTT.

The chain carries TRBV6-6 and TRBJ2-7; a possible D gene is TRBD1 (5 bases). CDR3 length: 15 amino acids. Germline-derived CDR1 and CDR2 are MNHNY and SVGAGI (reference sequence). Trimming pared 2 bases from V and 0 bases from J, leaving 11 bases between. CDR3 amino acids: CASSYKGSSSYEQYF. CDR3 DNA sequence: TGTGCCAGCAGTTACAAGGGGTCGAGCTCCTACGAGCAGTACTTC.

The chain carries TRBV2 and TRBJ2-3; 10 bases align to TRBD2. Trimming at V came to 6 bases and at J to 3 bases, leaving 6 bases not matched to a gene. Germline loops: CDR1 SNHLY, CDR2 FYNNEI. CDR3 size: 15 residues. This CDR3 reads CASREGLALTDTQYF. The CDR3 coding sequence is TGTGCCAGCAGAGAGGGACTAGCGCTAACAGATACGCAGTATTTT.

The chain couples TRBV5-6 to TRBJ2-2; D remains ambiguous. The CDR3 totals 13 residues. The ends were cut back, 2 bases at V and 8 bases at J, with 10 bases in the middle. Germline loops: CDR1 SGHDT, CDR2 YYEEEE. For the CDR3, the DNA is TGTGCCAGCAGCTTAGCTGATTTAGGGGAGCTGTTTTTT. Its protein is CASSLADLGELFF.

CDR3: CASSPPPLDTGELFF. For the CDR3, the DNA is TGTGCCAGCTCACCACCCCCTCTCGACACCGGGGAGCTGTTTTTT. The rearrangement links TRBV18 to TRBJ2-2; D remains ambiguous. The CDR3 length is 15 residues. Per the germline V gene, CDR1 is KGHSH and CDR2 is LQKENI. V lost 0 bases, J lost 3 bases, and 8 bases lay in between.

The chain carries TRBV6-5 and TRBJ1-4, with a tentative D call TRBD1 (5 bases). The length of the CDR3 is 14 residues. V was shortened by 6 bases and J by 2 bases, with 10 bases between the two germline ends. Germline-derived CDR1 and CDR2 are MNHEY and SVGAGI. The CDR3 protein is CASSLRGTNEKLFF. The CDR3 DNA is TGTGCCAGCAGCCTTCGGGGGACTAATGAAAAACTGTTTTTT.

This clone was found once. CDR3 protein: CASRAPGPGAKNIQYF. CDR3 DNA: TGTGCCAGCAGAGCCCCTGGTCCGGGTGCCAAAAACATTCAGTACTTC. This sequence joins TRBV28 and TRBJ2-4; no firm D call. The CDR3 contains 16 residues. Trimming stripped 6 bases from V and 1 base from J, with 16 bases between. Germline V gene data show CDR1 as MDHEN and CDR2 as SYDVKM.

The rearrangement links TRBV27 to TRBJ1-2; maybe TRBD1 (6 bases). Germline values: CDR1 MNHEY, CDR2 SMNVEV (reference sequence). Trimming stripped 6 bases from V and 2 bases from J, with 16 bases between. The CDR3 totals 15 residues. CDR3 sequence: CASRGRTETNYGYTF. Written as DNA, the CDR3 is TGTGCCAGCAGGGGACGGACAGAGACGAACTATGGCTACACCTTC.

This clone has more than one count but fewer than ten. This rearrangement joins TRBV25-1 to TRBJ1-2; no firm D call. Per the germline V gene, CDR1 is MGHDK and CDR2 is SYGVNS. The CDR3 extends over 15 amino acids. The V and J ends lost 3 bases and 7 bases respectively, with 18 bases between them. CDR3 in amino acids: CASSDFRQRNLGYTF. CDR3 in DNA: TGTGCCAGCAGTGATTTCAGGCAACGCAATCTTGGCTACACCTTC.

This chain joins TRBV4-2 and TRBJ1-5; 10 positions agree with TRBD1. V shed 0 bases, J shed 0 bases, and the junction held 14 bases outside the gene matches. The germline V gene encodes CDR1 LGHNA and CDR2 YNFKEQ. This CDR3 is 21 amino acids long. CDR3 sequence reads: CASSQEVGTGQGLYSNQPQHF. The CDR3 DNA is TGTGCCAGCAGCCAAGAGGTAGGAACGGGACAGGGGTTATATAGCAATCAGCCCCAGCATTTT.

J is TRBJ2-5 and V is TRBV6-6; 9 nucleotides agree with TRBD2. CDR3 length equals 15 residues. J gave up 4 bases and V 0 bases, and 3 bases lay outside the gene matches. The V gene's germline CDR1 is MNHNY and CDR2 SVGAGI (reference sequence). The CDR3 DNA is TGTGCCAGCAGTTACTCGGGCGGGGGGGGAGAGACCCAGTACTTC. This sequence encodes CASSYSGGGGETQYF.

This clone was detected once. The chain uses TRBV4-2 and TRBJ2-7; D uncertain. V lost 0 bases, J lost 1 base, and 10 bases lay in between. The CDR3 runs to 15 residues. Germline V gene data show CDR1 as LGHNA and CDR2 as YNFKEQ. The CDR3 nucleotides are TGTGCCAGCAGCCAAGATCAAGGAGTGTCCTACGAGCAGTACTTC. It yields the protein CASSQDQGVSYEQYF.

The J gene is TRBJ1-2, the V gene TRBV9; D is unresolved. Germline V CDR1 and CDR2: SGDLS, YYNGEE. V lost 4 bases to trimming and J lost 3 bases, with 10 bases between them. The length of the CDR3 is 13 residues. The CDR3 protein is CASSPPGDYGYTF. The CDR3 DNA sequence: TGTGCCAGCAGCCCCCCCGGGGACTATGGCTACACCTTC.

The chain couples TRBV2 to TRBJ1-6; D is perhaps TRBD1 (6 bases). This CDR3 spans 14 amino acids. Germline loops: CDR1 SNHLY, CDR2 FYNNEI. Between the trimmed V and J ends, which lost 6 bases and 9 bases, there was a span of 15 bases. The CDR3 nucleotides read TGTGCCAGCAGGGGGCCGACAGGTTCTTCACCCCTCCACTTT. It specifies CASRGPTGSSPLHF.

The rearrangement links TRBV5-1 to TRBJ2-1, with D perhaps matching TRBD2 (6 bases). With 4 bases removed from V and 0 bases from J, the gap between germline ends came to 11 bases. In germline, CDR1 is SGHRS, CDR2 YFSETQ. This CDR3 is 15 amino acids long. The DNA of the CDR3 is TGCGCCAGCAGCGGGACTGAGAGCTCCTACAATGAGCAGTTCTTC. This gives the protein CASSGTESSYNEQFF.